The 15 T cell receptor beta chains below come from one sample, sequenced in a study of response to subunit inactivated influenza vaccine. TCRdb redid the calling of the RT-PCR reads with MiXCR, one entry per CDR3 protein. The table has more than 550,000 distinct CDR3 sequences, approximately 10% seen once; the top ten hold approximately 9.9%. These data were also filed under a second study, of T cells expressing NK-cell markers. That paper states: In generating TCR beta cDNA, 5'RACE template switching with UMIs was used.

This sample comprised PBMCs from blood, obtained on the day of vaccination. All receptors derive from a man aged 45 to 65 who received an inactivated influenza vaccine.

This clonotype was counted between two and nine times. The rearrangement uses TRBV6-2 or TRBV6-3 and TRBJ2-7, with 7 bases lining up with TRBD2. Germline loops: CDR1 MNHEY, CDR2 SVGEGT. V was clipped by 5 bases and J by 6 bases; unmatched bases: 13. The CDR3 spans 15 residues. The CDR3 sequence is CASSGRLASIREQYF. The CDR3 nucleotides are TGTGCCAGCAGTGGGAGACTAGCTTCGATTCGCGAGCAGTACTTC.

Ten or more counts support this clonotype. The V and J genes are TRBV12-3 or TRBV12-4 and TRBJ2-1, with D possibly matching TRBD1 (6 bases). The CDR3 has 14 amino acids. With 7 bases removed from V and 2 bases from J, the gap between germline ends came to 12 bases. Here the CDR3 DNA reads TGTGCCAGCATTAACAGGGCGCCCTACAATGAGCAGTTCTTC. Translation gives CASINRAPYNEQFF.

The chain uses TRBV5-1 and TRBJ2-7, with 7 bases fitting TRBD1. The J segment lost 3 bases and the V segment lost 3 bases, leaving 9 bases of the junction unmatched. Germline CDR1 reads SGHRS; CDR2 reads YFSETQ. This CDR3 region has 15 residues. The DNA of the CDR3 is TGCGCCAGCAGCTCGTCCGGGACAGACTTCTACGAGCAGTACTTC. Translating gives CASSSSGTDFYEQYF.

In nucleotides, the CDR3 is TGTGCCACGGGACAGGACTCTGGCTACACCTTC. This sequence encodes CATGQDSGYTF. The V and J genes are TRBV10-3 and TRBJ1-2; 8 bases are a match to TRBD1. This CDR3 has 11 residues. J was trimmed by 7 bases and V by 10 bases; bases with no gene match: 5. Germline CDR1 and CDR2: ENHRY and SYGVKD.

The chain has TRBV5-1 and TRBJ1-2, with no clear D. The germline V gene encodes CDR1 SGHRS and CDR2 YFSETQ. The CDR3 spans 13 residues. V was clipped by 4 bases and J by 2 bases, with 9 bases between them. The CDR3 DNA is TGCGCCAGCAGCCAGGACTGGAACTATGGCTACACCTTC. Translating gives CASSQDWNYGYTF.

In its sample, this clonotype was seen a few times. V is TRBV12-3 or TRBV12-4 and J is TRBJ2-3, with TRBD2 as a possible D gene (7 bases). V shed 6 bases and J shed 0 bases, with 19 bases lying between them. The CDR3 length is 17 residues. The CDR3 DNA reads as TGTGCCAGCAGACCTGTGGGGGCGGGAGCTAGCACAGATACGCAGTATTTT. Residues: CASRPVGAGASTDTQYF.

This clonotype was observed a few times. CDR3 nucleotide sequence: TGCAGTGCTAGGGGGAGGGCGGATTCACCCCTCCACTTT. It yields the protein CSARGRADSPLHF. The chain is built from TRBV20-1 and TRBJ1-6; D unclear. Deletions cut 3 bases from V and 8 bases from J, with 11 bases between. The CDR3 consists of 13 residues. Looked up from germline, CDR1 is DFQATT and CDR2 is SNEGSKA (reference sequence).

This clonotype occurred a few times. V and J are TRBV6-5 and TRBJ2-1, with 9 bases identical to TRBD1. The ends lost 0 bases at V and 6 bases at J; junction bases unmatched: 9. The CDR3 contains 17 residues. Germline assignment: CDR1 MNHEY and CDR2 SVGAGI. The CDR3 DNA sequence: TGTGCCAGCAGTTACTCTGGGACAGGGAGGGGAACCAATGAGCAGTTCTTC. Residues: CASSYSGTGRGTNEQFF.

This clonotype was observed at least ten times. The J gene is TRBJ1-5, the V gene TRBV3-1, with D unresolved. The V gene lost 0 bases and the J gene lost 7 bases, with 10 bases spanning the gap. The CDR3 covers 14 residues. The germline CDR1 and CDR2 sequences are LGHDT and YNNKEL (reference sequence). The CDR3 DNA sequence: TGTGCCAGCAGCCAAGATTTAGCTGGACAGCCCCAGCATTTT. Amino acids: CASSQDLAGQPQHF.

This chain uses TRBV12-5 with TRBJ2-7, with D possibly TRBD1 on 6 matching bases. This CDR3 has 16 residues. Trimming took 5 bases from V and 0 from J, leaving 17 bases between them. Looked up from germline, CDR1 is LGHNT and CDR2 is FRNRAP. The CDR3 DNA reads TGTGCTAGTGGTCCGACCCGGGACATCCCCTCCTACGAGCAGTACTTC. As protein: CASGPTRDIPSYEQYF.

The chain is built from TRBV20-1 and TRBJ2-3; TRBD2 matches at 9 bases. Losses at the gene ends were 6 bases for V and 5 bases for J; bases not matched to a gene: 9. The CDR3 is 14 residues long. Germline values: CDR1 DFQATT, CDR2 SNEGSKA (reference sequence). The CDR3 here is CSASSSGAGDTQYF. CDR3 bases: TGCAGTGCCAGCTCTAGCGGGGCGGGAGATACGCAGTATTTT.

The chain joins TRBV19 to TRBJ2-1; tentative D call: TRBD2 (7 bases). Trimming left V 11 bases short and J 7 bases short, with 30 bases between. Germline V gene sequence: CDR1 LNHDA, CDR2 SQIVND (reference sequence). CDR3 size: 17 residues. CDR3 nucleotides: TGTGCCTGTCGTGAAAGGGGGGGGCGAAGTCTTGGGAATGAGCAGTTCTTC. It is translated as CACRERGGRSLGNEQFF.

The chain has TRBV7-2 and TRBJ2-5, with 7 positions matching TRBD2. Trimming took 5 bases from V and 5 from J; bases not matched to a gene: 8. The germline V gene encodes CDR1 SGHTA and CDR2 FQGNSA. The CDR3 spans 14 residues. The CDR3 coding sequence is TGTGCCAGCAGCCGTTCTGGGGGGGGTGAGACCCAGTACTTC. Translated: CASSRSGGGETQYF.

This clonotype came up a few times. This chain joins TRBV20-1 and TRBJ2-7, with TRBD2 as a possible D gene (5 bases). The CDR3 is made up of 13 amino acids. Germline V gives CDR1 DFQATT, CDR2 SNEGSKA (reference sequence). With 6 bases removed from V and 0 bases from J, the gap between germline ends came to 12 bases. DNA of the CDR3: TGCAGTGCAGTTCCGGGAAACTCCTACGAGCAGTACTTC. It specifies CSAVPGNSYEQYF.

CDR3 nucleotides: TGCAGTGCTAATCCCCCAGGCCTCCCAGATACGCAGTATTTT. Its translation: CSANPPGLPDTQYF. The chain couples TRBV20-1 to TRBJ2-3; D is uncertain. V lost 4 bases to trimming and J lost 4 bases, with 15 bases between them. The CDR3 is 14 amino acids. CDR1 and CDR2 from the germline V gene are DFQATT and SNEGSKA (reference sequence).